Below, 3 T cell receptor beta chains from the same sample are listed, as sequenced in a study of vaccination and CD4 T cells after COVID-19. Cultured CD4+ T cell DNA underwent sequencing with the Oncomine TCR Beta short-read assay. TCRdb recomputed calls from the PCR reads with MiXCR, one row per CDR3 protein. The sample has 15,000 or so distinct CDR3 sequences, less than 60% seen once. Regarding treatment: approximately 9-day PBMC culture with coronavirus spike peptide pools or control peptides (ViraFEST assay). Their antigens remain unidentified. The sample comprised CD4+ T cells from blood, cultured in vitro. The receptor source for this set is a human donor who had recovered from COVID-19.

CDR3 in DNA: TGCAGTGCTAGTTCCTTACTCCGCACCGGGGAGCTGTTTTTT. It yields the protein CSASSLLRTGELFF. This rearrangement joins TRBV20-1 to TRBJ2-2; unclear D gene. The CDR3 runs 14 residues. Trimming took 3 bases from V and 4 from J, leaving 12 bases between them. Germline V CDR1 and CDR2: DFQATT, SNEGSKA (reference sequence).

This CDR3 reads CASSFSGTLYNEQFF. CDR3 in DNA: TGTGCCAGCAGCTTTAGCGGGACCCTCTACAATGAGCAGTTCTTC. The rearrangement joins TRBV7-2 to TRBJ2-1; 8 nucleotides line up with TRBD2. The germline V gene encodes CDR1 SGHTA and CDR2 FQGNSA. CDR3 size: 15 residues. V shed 3 bases, J shed 3 bases, and the junction held 4 bases outside the gene matches.

This clonotype was observed a few times. This chain uses TRBV7-2 with TRBJ2-5, with D possibly TRBD2 on 6 matching bases. The germline V and J ends were trimmed by 5 bases and 5 bases, with 15 bases remaining between them. CDR3 length: 14 residues. In germline, CDR1 is SGHTA, CDR2 FQGNSA. CDR3 DNA sequence: TGTGCCAGCAGCCGATCTGTCCGGGGGGAGACCCAGTACTTC. It yields the protein CASSRSVRGETQYF.